This TCR beta chain was captured in a study of blood T cell repertoires in COVID-19 (dated by TCRdb to the early 2020s). Regarding the research as a whole: The collaborator samples originated in the United States, Italy and Spain and spanned the acute and convalescent phases of COVID-19. The dataset comprised deeply sampled blood TCRbeta repertoires from subjects exposed to, actively infected with, or recovered from COVID-19. Where available, HLA class I and class II types were obtained from metadata supplied by the sample provider rather than from assay-based typing. Nearly every sample came with metadata listing a de-identified subject ID, COVID-19 status, age in years and sex. A freely available public database, intended as a resource for researchers studying the immune response to SARS-CoV-2, is where the repertoires were released. Samples came from the ongoing ImmuneRACE study (first 160 participants) plus 1,254 subjects from 6 global collaborators. The material from the prospective study consisted of cDNA or gDNA derived from T cells, B-cell-depleted T cells, or PBMCs. Study-level results and caveats: How much clinical and demographic metadata was included differed by source and by participant, and the metadata was provided uncurated.

One collaborating source in Seattle enrolled patients during active infection and followed them longitudinally through the course of disease. Collaborating institutions collected whole blood in K2EDTA tubes following their own protocols. For TCRbeta analysis, collaborator samples were shipped as frozen whole blood, as isolated PBMCs, or as DNA extracted from either sample type. The immunoSEQ Assay, a bias-controlled multiplex PCR, was used to amplify TCRbeta CDR3 regions from genomic DNA. Regarding the original processing steps: The number of nucleated cells in each sample was estimated by amplification of reference gene primers within the assay. Sequence reads were collapsed and filtered to measure the absolute abundance of every unique TCRbeta CDR3 rearrangement. For each sample, productive Simpson clonality was calculated by taking the square root of Simpson's diversity index across productive rearrangements. The clones in this table, taken by TCRdb from immuneACCESS, are in-frame only. Not every clone is retained; where verified, under half of the shortfall comes from an unresolved V gene, and the cause of the rest is unknown. V, J and clone size were drawn from that table, and D and trimming were deduced from the DNA. This sample gives fewer than 300,000 clones in total; approximately 90% of them show up just once. Together, the top ten hold 2.2% of the sample.

As for this clone: Which antigen it targets is not known. Per-base qualities were not stored, and no clone one base away is much larger.

Reading the germline V gene gives CDR1 ENHRY and CDR2 SYGVKD. Trimming leaves V shorter by 4 bases and J shorter by 4 bases, with the junction holding 6 bases beyond the gene matches. The CDR3 measures 15 amino acids from cysteine to phenylalanine. The entry retains the CDR3 DNA only, 45 bases that are in frame from base 1. Sequencing was performed on peripheral blood. The sequence links TRBV10-3 to TRBJ1-3, with 8 bases in between that match TRBD1. This receptor was taken from a woman aged 25 to 39 with COVID-19, enrolled during active disease. Read as DNA, the sequence is TGTGCCATCAGTGGGCAGGGGGCGCTGGGAAACACCATATATTTT. Translated, this gives CAISGQGALGNTIYF.